The present T cell receptor beta chain was sequenced within a study of blood T cell repertoires in COVID-19. Study context: PBMCs, B-cell-depleted T cells, or T cells provided the cDNA or gDNA that made up the material.

This table comes from immunoSEQ multiplex PCR, and its TCRdb copy is limited to in-frame clones, with some not included. This table holds 220,000 or so clones, 75% to 90% found once. Clinical history as reported by participants underpinned cohort assignment. From germline, CDR1 is SGHRS and CDR2 YFSETQ. CDR3 length equals 14 residues. V trimming: 4 bases; J trimming: 8 bases; junction bases outside the gene matches: 5. The receptor's source is a woman aged 18-35 years in a cohort exposed to, infected with or recovered from COVID-19 (not recorded which). The chain links TRBV5-1 to TRBJ1-6; 8 bases fit TRBD1. The sequencing sample was made of PBMCs or T cells enriched from blood (not recorded which). CDR3 DNA sequence: TGCGCCAGCAGCCGGGACAGGAGGGATTCACCCCTCCACTTT. It yields the protein CASSRDRRDSPLHF.